This T cell receptor beta chain was documented in a study of T cells expressing NK-cell markers. Germline V gene lookup returns CDR1 SGHDN and CDR2 FVKESK. The CDR3 consists of 13 residues. TCRdb reprocessed the 5' RACE reads, with one entry per CDR3 protein and no DNA. The sample has fewer than 200,000 distinct CDR3 sequences, and its top ten clones hold around 20%. The sample consisted of blood T cells: a sorted CD56 or NKG2C T cell subset, CD4+ or CD8+ T cells, or bulk PBMC T cells (not recorded which). The origin of this receptor is a woman aged 18 to 75 in good health. The rearrangement uses TRBV14 and TRBJ2-3; TCRdb selects TRBD1, and the lack of DNA leaves this call unchecked. This chain's CDR3 is CASSSRDWGTQYF.